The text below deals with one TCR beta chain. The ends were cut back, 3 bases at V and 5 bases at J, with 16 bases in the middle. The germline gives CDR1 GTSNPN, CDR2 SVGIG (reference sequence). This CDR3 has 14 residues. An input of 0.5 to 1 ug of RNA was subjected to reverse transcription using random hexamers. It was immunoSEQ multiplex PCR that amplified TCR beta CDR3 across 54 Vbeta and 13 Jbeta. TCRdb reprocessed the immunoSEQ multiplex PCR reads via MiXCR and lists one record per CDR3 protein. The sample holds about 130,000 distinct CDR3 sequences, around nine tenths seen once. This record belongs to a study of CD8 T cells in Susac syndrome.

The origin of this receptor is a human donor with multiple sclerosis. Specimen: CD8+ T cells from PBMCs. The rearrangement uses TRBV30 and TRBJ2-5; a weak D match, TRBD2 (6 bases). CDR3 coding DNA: TGTGCCTGGAGCGACTATCTCCGGGAGGAGACCCAGTACTTC. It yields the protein CAWSDYLREETQYF.